These T cell receptor beta chains were read from a single sample in a study of cytomegalovirus exposure and HLA in healthy donors. TCRdb's copy holds only in-frame clones and misses some; the assay was immunoSEQ multiplex PCR. The sample yields 93,000 or so clones, around 60% seen once. Source material: PBMCs. These receptors were obtained from a woman in her fifties or sixties in good health and CMV-seronegative. The CDR3 runs from the conserved cysteine through the conserved F or W. The D gene is left open where the match is weak. Only part of the rows carry a size: once, few, many, or a class if the clone is expanded.

v_call	clone_size	d_call	j_call	cdr3_aa	cdr3_nt
TRBV5-1	NA	NA	TRBJ2-6	CASSVDRTRGLGANVLTF	TGCGCCAGCAGCGTCGACAGGACCCGTGGGTTAGGGGCCAACGTCCTGACTTTC
TRBV15	NA	NA	TRBJ1-1	CATSRPRGGFTTEAFF	TGTGCCACCAGCAGACCACGTGGAGGGTTCACGACTGAAGCTTTCTTT
TRBV7-9	NA	NA	TRBJ1-2	CSSSGGNYGYTF	TGTTCCAGCAGCGGGGGCAACTATGGCTACACCTTC
TRBV11-1	once	NA	TRBJ2-3	CASSTRTVDTQYF	TGTGCCAGCAGCACCCGGACAGTAGATACGCAGTATTTT
TRBV4-1	NA	NA	TRBJ2-1	CASSQSPRQANNEQFF	TGCGCCAGCAGCCAATCCCCCCGACAAGCCAACAATGAGCAGTTCTTC
TRBV5-1	NA	TRBD2	TRBJ2-7	CASSLTSGGYSYGQYF	TGCGCCAGCAGCTTGACTAGCGGGGGGTATTCCTACGGGCAGTACTTC
TRBV28	NA	NA	TRBJ2-1	CASSFSTRASSYNEQFF	TGTGCCAGCAGTTTTTCCACCCGGGCTAGCAGCTACAATGAGCAGTTCTTC
TRBV9	NA	NA	TRBJ2-7	CASSVEGSYERYF	TGTGCCAGCAGCGTGGAGGGATCCTACGAGCGGTACTTC
TRBV5-1	NA	NA	TRBJ2-7	CASSIVQGTEQYF	TGCGCCAGCAGCATTGTACAGGGAACCGAGCAGTACTTC
TRBV28	few	TRBD2	TRBJ2-4	CASAYPGAGDIQYF	TGTGCCAGCGCCTACCCCGGGGCGGGAGACATTCAGTACTTC
TRBV28	few	NA	TRBJ1-1	CASRGLQGDTEAFF	TGTGCCAGCAGGGGGTTACAGGGCGACACTGAAGCTTTCTTT
TRBV15	NA	TRBD1	TRBJ1-4	CATSRDRVDEKLFF	TGTGCCACCAGCAGGGACAGGGTAGATGAAAAACTGTTTTTT
TRBV7-6	NA	NA	TRBJ1-5	CATNREGFSNQPQHF	TGTGCCACCAACCGGGAGGGCTTTAGCAATCAGCCCCAGCATTTT
TRBV30	NA	TRBD1	TRBJ1-4	CAWGTGRPLNEKLFF	TGTGCCTGGGGGACAGGGCGGCCTCTTAATGAAAAACTGTTTTTT
TRBV11-2	few	TRBD1	TRBJ2-7	CASSSLGQGDSYEQYF	TGTGCCAGCAGCTCCTTGGGGCAGGGGGATTCCTACGAGCAGTACTTC
TRBV5-1	NA	NA	TRBJ2-3	CASSLHGAGTDTQYF	TGCGCCAGCAGCTTGCACGGAGCCGGCACAGATACGCAGTATTTT
TRBV6-5	few	TRBD1	TRBJ2-7	CASSYGTGGGEQYF	TGTGCCAGCAGTTACGGGACAGGGGGCGGCGAGCAGTACTTC
TRBV9	few	NA	TRBJ2-1	CASSGLGTLNEQFF	TGTGCCAGCAGCGGACTAGGGACTCTCAATGAGCAGTTCTTC
TRBV7-2	few	NA	TRBJ2-2	CASSAVRSGELFF	TGTGCCAGCAGTGCCGTTAGGAGTGGGGAGCTGTTTTTT
TRBV27	few	NA	TRBJ1-5	CASRYRAGDQPQHF	TGTGCCAGCAGATATAGGGCAGGGGATCAGCCCCAGCATTTT
TRBV5-1	few	NA	TRBJ2-1	CASSLGGEAYNEQFF	TGCGCCAGCAGCTTGGGTGGGGAGGCCTACAATGAGCAGTTCTTC
TRBV9	NA	TRBD2	TRBJ2-2	CASSLRLSGRAAGELFF	TGTGCCAGCAGCCTGCGACTGAGCGGGAGGGCCGCCGGGGAGCTGTTTTTT
TRBV5-1	few	NA	TRBJ2-7	CASSSSQGVYEQYF	TGCGCCAGCAGCTCGTCCCAGGGCGTCTACGAGCAGTACTTC
TRBV7-7	once	TRBD1	TRBJ2-5	CASSLGTGGWETQYF	TGTGCTAGCAGCTTAGGGACAGGGGGCTGGGAGACCCAGTACTTC
TRBV15	NA	NA	TRBJ2-7	CATSRDRGGVSEQYF	TGTGCCACCAGCAGAGATAGGGGGGGAGTTAGCGAGCAGTACTTC
TRBV6-1	NA	NA	TRBJ2-3	CASRTPGLSTDTQYF	TGTGCCAGCAGGACCCCGGGACTGAGCACAGATACGCAGTATTTT
TRBV27	NA	TRBD2	TRBJ2-1	CASRYKGGKQFF	TGTGCCAGCAGATATAAGGGAGGGAAGCAGTTCTTC
TRBV28	NA	NA	TRBJ2-5	CASSLKLAQETQYF	TGTGCCAGCAGTTTAAAACTAGCACAAGAGACCCAGTACTTC
TRBV19	NA	TRBD2	TRBJ2-4	CASSMAGEPKKNIQYF	TGTGCCAGTAGTATGGCGGGAGAGCCCAAAAAAAACATTCAGTACTTC
TRBV2	NA	TRBD2	TRBJ2-5	CASSGLAGAEETQYF	TGTGCCAGCAGTGGGCTAGCGGGGGCCGAAGAGACCCAGTACTTC
TRBV9	NA	NA	TRBJ2-7	CASTPTYSSYEQYF	TGTGCCAGCACTCCGACTTACTCCTCCTACGAGCAGTACTTC
TRBV10-3	few	TRBD2	TRBJ2-7	CAIRGTGGGPYEQYF	TGTGCCATCAGGGGAACTGGCGGGGGTCCCTACGAGCAGTACTTC
TRBV6-1	NA	TRBD1	TRBJ2-1	CASSELSGTGLAASGDEQFF	TGTGCCAGCAGTGAACTTTCCGGGACAGGGCTCGCGGCTAGTGGCGATGAGCAGTTCTTC
TRBV5-6	once	NA	TRBJ1-6	CASRDPKGDSPLHF	TGTGCCAGCAGGGACCCAAAGGGGGACTCACCCCTCCACTTT
TRBV2	NA	NA	TRBJ2-5	CASSSPSGAWETQYF	TGTGCCAGCAGTTCACCCTCAGGGGCGTGGGAGACCCAGTACTTC
TRBV6-5	NA	NA	TRBJ1-3	CASSYSKIRDTIYF	TGTGCCAGCAGTTACTCGAAGATACGGGACACCATATATTTT
TRBV11-2	NA	TRBD1	TRBJ1-5	CASSPAGTVNGPQHF	TGTGCCAGCAGCCCCGCCGGGACAGTGAATGGGCCCCAGCATTTT
TRBV6-4	NA	TRBD2	TRBJ2-3	CAQGREFPDTQYF	TGTGCCCAAGGGAGGGAGTTCCCAGATACGCAGTATTTT
TRBV4-2	NA	TRBD2	TRBJ2-2	CASSPSSAGGPNTGELFF	TGTGCCAGCAGCCCCTCATCCGCGGGAGGGCCCAACACCGGGGAGCTGTTTTTT
TRBV7-3	once	TRBD1	TRBJ2-2	CASSLHLGQGITGELFF	TGTGCCAGCAGCTTACACCTCGGACAGGGGATCACCGGGGAGCTGTTTTTT
TRBV20-1	NA	NA	TRBJ1-2	CSASFRGYTF	TGCAGTGCTAGTTTTCGTGGCTACACCTTC
TRBV4-3	once	NA	TRBJ1-2	CASSQDGPGRGNYGYTF	TGCGCCAGCAGCCAAGATGGGCCGGGGAGGGGTAACTATGGCTACACCTTC
TRBV30	few	NA	TRBJ2-7	CAWSFGQGFTEQYF	TGTGCCTGGAGTTTCGGTCAGGGGTTCACCGAGCAGTACTTC
TRBV29-1	NA	NA	TRBJ2-7	CSVSTSWGVYEQYF	TGCAGCGTATCGACTTCTTGGGGGGTCTACGAGCAGTACTTC
TRBV28	few	TRBD2	TRBJ2-1	CASKLLAGFSEQFF	TGTGCCAGCAAGCTCCTAGCGGGTTTCAGTGAGCAGTTCTTC
TRBV2	NA	NA	TRBJ2-3	CASSVETSATDTQYF	TGTGCCAGCAGTGTCGAGACTAGTGCTACAGATACGCAGTATTTT
TRBV5-4	NA	NA	TRBJ2-3	CASSWEEVGTDTQYF	TGTGCCAGCAGCTGGGAGGAAGTGGGCACAGATACGCAGTATTTT
TRBV28	NA	NA	TRBJ1-2	CASGRGMKADYGYTF	TGTGCCAGCGGCCGAGGGATGAAAGCTGACTATGGCTACACCTTC
TRBV2	few	NA	TRBJ2-3	CASSEAQVFQDTQYF	TGTGCCAGCAGTGAAGCGCAGGTTTTTCAAGATACGCAGTATTTT
TRBV18	NA	NA	TRBJ2-3	CASSTGQGSVTTDTQYF	TGTGCCAGCTCCACTGGGCAGGGGTCAGTTACCACAGATACGCAGTATTTT
TRBV14	NA	NA	TRBJ2-7	CASSQISGDEQYF	TGTGCCAGCAGCCAAATTTCAGGGGACGAGCAGTACTTC
TRBV10-3	NA	TRBD1	TRBJ2-7	CAIAGQGGEQYF	TGTGCCATCGCTGGACAGGGGGGCGAGCAGTACTTC
TRBV7-2	NA	NA	TRBJ2-2	CASSRLRNTGELFF	TGTGCCAGCAGTCGATTGCGTAACACCGGGGAGCTGTTTTTT
TRBV11-3	few	TRBD2	TRBJ2-1	CASSLAGLAEDNEQFF	TGTGCCAGCAGCTTAGCGGGACTAGCGGAAGACAATGAGCAGTTCTTC